This is a list of T cell receptor beta chains from one sample in a study of blood T cell repertoires in COVID-19. The table came from immunoSEQ multiplex PCR; TCRdb's copy has only in-frame clones and leaves some out. The table has 200,000 to 300,000 clones, approximately 86% seen once. Sequencing used peripheral blood. The receptors come from a man aged 25 to 45 with active or convalescent COVID-19. Each CDR3 is given with its conserved first and last residue. A D gene is named only where the DNA matches it firmly. A clone size is listed for some rows: how often the clone was seen (once, few, many), or a class if it is expanded.

abundance: -; j_gene: TRBJ2-1; v_gene: TRBV9; d_gene: TRBD2; CDR3aa: CASSGPGLALDEQFF; CDR3nt: TGTGCCAGCAGCGGGCCGGGACTAGCTCTAGATGAGCAGTTCTTC
abundance: -; j_gene: TRBJ2-5; v_gene: TRBV7-2; d_gene: TRBD1; CDR3aa: CASSLTGGQETQYF; CDR3nt: TGTGCCAGCAGCTTAACAGGGGGCCAAGAGACCCAGTACTTC
abundance: -; j_gene: TRBJ1-1; v_gene: TRBV9; d_gene: TRBD1; CDR3aa: CASSRAGGRTEAFF; CDR3nt: TGTGCCAGCAGCAGAGCAGGGGGTAGGACTGAAGCTTTCTTT
abundance: -; j_gene: TRBJ2-2; v_gene: TRBV11-2; d_gene: TRBD2; CDR3aa: CASRGLAVAGELFF; CDR3nt: TGTGCCAGCAGAGGTCTAGCGGTTGCCGGGGAGCTGTTTTTT
abundance: -; j_gene: TRBJ2-7; v_gene: TRBV5-6; d_gene: -; CDR3aa: CASSVAAYEQYF; CDR3nt: TGTGCCAGCAGTGTTGCGGCCTACGAGCAGTACTTC
abundance: -; j_gene: TRBJ1-1; v_gene: TRBV6-5; d_gene: -; CDR3aa: CASSYEWNTEAFF; CDR3nt: TGTGCCAGCAGTTACGAGTGGAACACTGAAGCTTTCTTT
abundance: -; j_gene: TRBJ1-2; v_gene: TRBV28; d_gene: -; CDR3aa: CASSATSGYTF; CDR3nt: TGTGCCAGCAGCGCAACTAGTGGCTACACCTTC
abundance: -; j_gene: TRBJ1-5; v_gene: TRBV29-1; d_gene: -; CDR3aa: CSVEGQGNQPQHF; CDR3nt: TGCAGCGTTGAAGGGCAGGGGAATCAGCCCCAGCATTTT
abundance: -; j_gene: TRBJ1-2; v_gene: TRBV6-1; d_gene: TRBD1; CDR3aa: CASSEAPGGNGYTF; CDR3nt: TGTGCCAGCAGTGAAGCCCCAGGGGGCAATGGCTACACCTTC
abundance: -; j_gene: TRBJ1-2; v_gene: TRBV9; d_gene: -; CDR3aa: CASSVIGSGGYTF; CDR3nt: TGTGCCAGCAGCGTTATCGGGTCTGGAGGCTACACCTTC
abundance: -; j_gene: TRBJ1-1; v_gene: TRBV4-1; d_gene: -; CDR3aa: CASSRGHNTEAFF; CDR3nt: TGCGCCAGCAGCCGAGGACACAACACTGAAGCTTTCTTT
abundance: -; j_gene: TRBJ1-1; v_gene: TRBV10-2; d_gene: TRBD1; CDR3aa: CASKTGGLAFF; CDR3nt: TGCGCCAGCAAAACAGGGGGGTTAGCTTTCTTT
abundance: few; j_gene: TRBJ1-2; v_gene: TRBV4-2; d_gene: -; CDR3aa: CASTSGINYGYTF; CDR3nt: TGTGCCAGCACCTCAGGTATTAACTATGGCTACACCTTC
abundance: -; j_gene: TRBJ2-5; v_gene: TRBV4-3; d_gene: TRBD1; CDR3aa: CASSKQGLRETQYF; CDR3nt: TGCGCCAGCAGCAAACAGGGGTTAAGGGAGACCCAGTACTTC
abundance: -; j_gene: TRBJ2-4; v_gene: TRBV9; d_gene: TRBD2; CDR3aa: CASSVLGGGGGVKNIQYF; CDR3nt: TGTGCCAGCAGCGTATTGGGAGGCGGCGGGGGAGTAAAAAACATTCAGTACTTC
abundance: -; j_gene: TRBJ1-2; v_gene: TRBV7-2; d_gene: -; CDR3aa: CASSTGQRYGYTF; CDR3nt: TGTGCCAGCAGCACCGGACAGCGCTATGGCTACACCTTC
abundance: -; j_gene: TRBJ1-2; v_gene: TRBV5-4; d_gene: TRBD1; CDR3aa: CASSATGGDPYGYTF; CDR3nt: TGTGCCAGCAGCGCAACAGGGGGCGATCCCTATGGCTACACCTTC
abundance: -; j_gene: TRBJ2-5; v_gene: TRBV7-8; d_gene: -; CDR3aa: CASSSGDGGATQYF; CDR3nt: TGTGCCAGCAGCTCAGGGGACGGCGGAGCGACCCAGTACTTC
abundance: -; j_gene: TRBJ2-3; v_gene: TRBV9; d_gene: -; CDR3aa: CASSTLLGGGTDTQYF; CDR3nt: TGTGCCAGCAGCACCTTGTTAGGGGGGGGCACAGATACGCAGTATTTT
abundance: -; j_gene: TRBJ1-1; v_gene: TRBV2; d_gene: -; CDR3aa: CASSTGRNTEAFF; CDR3nt: TGTGCCAGCAGTACAGGGAGAAACACTGAAGCTTTCTTT
abundance: once; j_gene: TRBJ2-3; v_gene: TRBV6-1; d_gene: -; CDR3aa: CASSEGGGGITDTQYF; CDR3nt: TGTGCCAGCAGTGAGGGGGGCGGGGGTATCACAGATACGCAGTATTTT
abundance: -; j_gene: TRBJ2-7; v_gene: TRBV6-1; d_gene: TRBD1; CDR3aa: CASSEGLGQGYYEQYF; CDR3nt: TGTGCCAGCAGTGAAGGTCTGGGACAGGGTTACTACGAGCAGTACTTC
abundance: -; j_gene: TRBJ2-7; v_gene: TRBV2; d_gene: -; CDR3aa: CASAWGRGRISYEQYF; CDR3nt: TGTGCCAGCGCATGGGGGAGGGGGAGGATCTCCTACGAGCAGTACTTC
abundance: -; j_gene: TRBJ1-2; v_gene: TRBV19; d_gene: -; CDR3aa: CASSIVRGGYTF; CDR3nt: TGTGCCAGTAGTATAGTACGGGGAGGCTACACCTTC
abundance: -; j_gene: TRBJ2-5; v_gene: TRBV6-5; d_gene: -; CDR3aa: CASGEAGGETQYF; CDR3nt: TGTGCCAGCGGGGAGGCAGGAGGTGAGACCCAGTACTTC
abundance: -; j_gene: TRBJ2-7; v_gene: TRBV29-1; d_gene: -; CDR3aa: CSVPGQGYEQYF; CDR3nt: TGCAGCGTTCCCGGACAAGGCTACGAGCAGTACTTC
abundance: -; j_gene: TRBJ2-5; v_gene: TRBV4-1; d_gene: -; CDR3aa: CASSLGVMETQYF; CDR3nt: TGCGCCAGCAGCTTGGGCGTTATGGAGACCCAGTACTTC
abundance: -; j_gene: TRBJ1-3; v_gene: TRBV11-2; d_gene: -; CDR3aa: CASSLDLETANGNTIYF; CDR3nt: TGTGCCAGCAGCTTAGATCTTGAGACAGCAAACGGAAACACCATATATTTT
abundance: once; j_gene: TRBJ2-7; v_gene: TRBV5-6; d_gene: TRBD1; CDR3aa: CASSSTSGQGAYEQYF; CDR3nt: TGTGCCAGCAGTTCGACGTCGGGACAGGGAGCGTACGAGCAGTACTTC
abundance: -; j_gene: TRBJ2-1; v_gene: TRBV11-1; d_gene: TRBD2; CDR3aa: CASSPGLAGAYNEQFF; CDR3nt: TGTGCCAGCAGCCCTGGACTAGCGGGTGCCTACAATGAGCAGTTCTTC
abundance: once; j_gene: TRBJ2-5; v_gene: TRBV7-3; d_gene: -; CDR3aa: CASSPGSGQETQYF; CDR3nt: TGTGCCAGCAGCCCTGGTTCGGGGCAAGAGACCCAGTACTTC
abundance: -; j_gene: TRBJ2-5; v_gene: TRBV11-2; d_gene: -; CDR3aa: CASSLNRPSRETQYF; CDR3nt: TGTGCCAGCAGCTTAAATCGGCCTAGTCGGGAGACCCAGTACTTC
abundance: -; j_gene: TRBJ2-7; v_gene: TRBV9; d_gene: TRBD1; CDR3aa: CASSVAGQGVYEQYF; CDR3nt: TGTGCCAGCAGCGTAGCGGGACAGGGTGTCTACGAGCAGTACTTC
abundance: -; j_gene: TRBJ1-3; v_gene: TRBV7-2; d_gene: TRBD1; CDR3aa: CASSPQTGIFGNTIYF; CDR3nt: TGTGCCAGCAGTCCTCAGACAGGGATTTTTGGAAACACCATATATTTT
abundance: -; j_gene: TRBJ2-3; v_gene: TRBV27; d_gene: -; CDR3aa: CASSSSRRSTDTQYF; CDR3nt: TGTGCCAGCAGTTCCAGCCGGAGGTCCACAGATACGCAGTATTTT
abundance: -; j_gene: TRBJ1-4; v_gene: TRBV3-1/TRBV3-2; d_gene: -; CDR3aa: CASSQDTGSGEKLFF; CDR3nt: TGTGCCAGCAGCCAAGACACAGGGAGCGGCGAAAAACTGTTTTTT